These 12 T cell receptor beta chains came from one sample sequenced in a study of cytomegalovirus exposure and HLA in healthy donors (dated by TCRdb to about 2017). The protocol used for the library was the immunoSEQ multiplex PCR assay. Not all clones reach the TCRdb copy of this immuneACCESS table, which keeps in-frame sequences only. Checked studies attribute under half of the gap to unresolved V genes and leave the rest unexplained. The sample profile shows about 250,000 clones; roughly 87% of them were found once. The biggest ten clones account for more than 10% of the sample. The sample was PBMCs. These receptors all stem from a man aged 18 to 29 in good health and CMV-seropositive.

The chain carries TRBV5-4 and TRBJ1-2, with 10 positions matching TRBD1. The J segment lost 4 bases and the V segment lost 4 bases, leaving 7 bases of the junction unmatched. The CDR3 has 15 residues. Germline V gene data show CDR1 as SGHNT and CDR2 as YYREEE (reference sequence). The CDR3, as DNA: TGTGCCAGCAGCGACCGGGACAGGGGCCTCTATGGCTACACCTTC. It yields the protein CASSDRDRGLYGYTF.

The chain uses TRBV5-5 and TRBJ2-3; D is undetermined. The CDR3 length is 14 residues. Germline values: CDR1 SGHKS, CDR2 YYEKEE (reference sequence). Between the trimmed V and J ends, which lost 0 bases and 5 bases, there was a span of 10 bases. CDR3 sequence (DNA): TGTGCCAGCAGCTTGGGTACCCCTGGAGATACGCAGTATTTT. It codes for CASSLGTPGDTQYF.

The rearrangement links TRBV30 to TRBJ2-7; D not certain. This CDR3 is built from 15 residues. The ends were cut back, 2 bases at V and 3 bases at J, with 17 bases in the middle. Germline V CDR1 and CDR2: GTSNPN, SVGIG (reference sequence). The CDR3 spells CAWSYGVLVRYEQYF. CDR3 sequence (DNA): TGTGCCTGGAGTTACGGTGTTCTAGTTCGCTACGAGCAGTACTTC.

The rearrangement joins TRBV4-1 to TRBJ1-2; perhaps TRBD1 as D (6 bases). This CDR3 is built from 13 residues. CDR1 is MGHRA and CDR2 is YSYEKL in the germline V gene. Trimming cost V 4 bases and J 8 bases, with 14 bases left between them. The CDR3, as DNA: TGCGCCAGCAGCCGCCAAACAGGGTACGGCTACACCTTC. Amino acids: CASSRQTGYGYTF.

The genes are TRBV10-3 and TRBJ1-3; no definite D call. Looked up from germline, CDR1 is ENHRY and CDR2 is SYGVKD. This CDR3 comprises 14 residues. Trimming stripped 6 bases from V and 2 bases from J, with 11 bases between. The CDR3 nucleotides read TGTGCCATCAGGGTTGAGTACACTGGAAACACCATATATTTT. Its translation: CAIRVEYTGNTIYF.

A few counts support this clone. The V gene is TRBV19, the J gene TRBJ1-1; 9 bases are a match to TRBD1. V was pared by 4 bases and J by 0 bases, with 0 bases of the junction left unmatched. CDR3 length equals 14 residues. Germline V CDR1 and CDR2: LNHDA, SQIVND (reference sequence). CDR3 in DNA: TGTGCCAGTAGTAGGACAGGGGTGAACACTGAAGCTTTCTTT. Translated, it gives CASSRTGVNTEAFF.

The chain combines TRBV5-1 with TRBJ2-1; D is perhaps TRBD2 (5 bases). The V gene's germline CDR1 is SGHRS and CDR2 YFSETQ. This CDR3 is 17 amino acids long. V gave up 1 base and J gave up 4 bases, with 18 bases separating them. The CDR3 reads CASSLPDTPGVYNEQFF. The CDR3 DNA sequence: TGCGCCAGCAGCTTGCCCGACACACCCGGGGTTTACAATGAGCAGTTCTTC.

The CDR3 region is CASSVVAGRGHEQYF. The CDR3 DNA follows: TGTGCCAGCAGCGTCGTAGCGGGAAGAGGCCACGAGCAGTACTTC. This chain joins TRBV7-8 and TRBJ2-7, with 8 positions matching TRBD2. Germline V lookup: CDR1 SGHVS, CDR2 FQNEAQ. V gave up 5 bases and J gave up 5 bases; unmatched junction bases: 11. The CDR3 contains 15 residues.

V gene TRBV7-9 combines with J gene TRBJ2-3; D is perhaps TRBD2 (6 bases). The CDR3 covers 17 residues. Germline loops: CDR1 SEHNR, CDR2 FQNEAQ (reference sequence). V was shortened by 5 bases and J by 0 bases, with 18 bases between the two germline ends. CDR3 sequence reads: CASSPLSGPASTDTQYF. The CDR3 nucleotides are TGTGCCAGCAGCCCTCTTAGCGGACCTGCTAGCACAGATACGCAGTATTTT.

The genes are TRBV28 and TRBJ2-2; 10 bases are shared with TRBD2. Germline values: CDR1 MDHEN, CDR2 SYDVKM. This CDR3 is built from 12 residues. V was pared by 5 bases and J by 14 bases, with 5 bases of the junction left unmatched. The CDR3 bases are TGTGCCAGCAGTGAGGGACTAGCGAACCTGTTTTTT. Encoded protein: CASSEGLANLFF.

The V and J genes are TRBV6-1 and TRBJ2-7, with D maybe TRBD2 (6 bases). The CDR3 runs to 14 residues. The V gene lost 6 bases and the J gene lost 0 bases, with 12 bases spanning the gap. From germline, CDR1 is MNHNS and CDR2 SASEGT. CDR3 nucleotides: TGTGCCAGCAGGGAGGGGTCCAACTCCTACGAGCAGTACTTC. It encodes CASREGSNSYEQYF.

The chain carries TRBV11-2 and TRBJ2-3; D gene unclear. Germline CDR1 and CDR2: SGHAT and FQNNGV. V was pared by 6 bases and J by 0 bases, with 4 bases between. The CDR3 spans 12 residues. CDR3 sequence (DNA): TGTGCCAGCAGTGATAGCACAGATACGCAGTATTTT. This sequence encodes CASSDSTDTQYF.